These 30 T cell receptor beta chains share one sample of origin, sequenced in a study of long-term antiretroviral therapy in people with HIV. The libraries were made with immunoSEQ v3.0 at survey level. Libraries were prepared by immunoSEQ multiplex PCR; TCRdb keeps only in-frame clonotypes and omits some of them. The data show more than 45,000 clones, around 80% seen once. Specimen: unsorted PBMCs, collected 0.8 years after starting antiretroviral therapy. The receptors stem from a young woman with HIV.

This clone was detected only once. The rearrangement joins TRBV9 to TRBJ2-5; 10 nucleotides align to TRBD1. The germline CDR1 and CDR2 sequences are SGDLS and YYNGEE. The CDR3 is 16 residues long. The V and J ends lost 3 bases and 1 base, in that order; junction bases with no gene match: 6. The CDR3 DNA reads as TGTGCCAGCAGCGAGGGGGGACAGGGGACCCAAGAGACCCAGTACTTC. This sequence encodes CASSEGGQGTQETQYF.

This chain connects TRBV5-5 to TRBJ2-7, with 11 bases lining up with TRBD2. The CDR3 contains 14 residues. Germline CDR1 and CDR2: SGHKS and YYEKEE (reference sequence). V lost 4 bases to trimming and J lost 3 bases; unmatched junction nucleotides: 3. CDR3 loop: CASSPTSGSYEQYF. CDR3 coding DNA: TGTGCCAGCAGCCCAACTAGCGGGAGCTACGAGCAGTACTTC.

The CDR3 DNA is TGCGCCAGCAGCTCCGGCCAGGGACAGGAAAAACTGTTTTTT. The encoded protein is CASSSGQGQEKLFF. V is TRBV4-3 and J is TRBJ1-4; 7 nucleotides line up with TRBD1. Per germline, CDR1 LGHNA and CDR2 YSLEER. This CDR3 region has 14 residues. The ends lost 5 bases at V and 8 bases at J; junction bases unmatched: 8.

This clone was recorded a few times. The chain uses TRBV27 and TRBJ2-7; D perhaps matches TRBD2 (6 bases). CDR3 length: 15 amino acids. Trimming shortened V by 6 bases and J by 0 bases, and 15 bases separated the two germline ends. Per germline, CDR1 MNHEY and CDR2 SMNVEV (reference sequence). The CDR3 sequence is CASRARRDSSYEQYF. CDR3 coding DNA: TGTGCCAGCAGGGCCCGGAGGGATAGCTCCTACGAGCAGTACTTC.

V is TRBV4-3 and J is TRBJ2-7; 8 nucleotides line up with TRBD1. The germline V gene encodes CDR1 LGHNA and CDR2 YSLEER. With V trimmed by 0 bases and J by 2 bases, 18 bases remained unmatched. This CDR3 is 20 amino acids long. The CDR3 DNA follows: TGCGCCAGCAGCCAAGAATTAGAAAAGTCGGCTCAGGGGGCTACCTACGAGCAGTACTTC. Residues: CASSQELEKSAQGATYEQYF.

This clone was counted between two and nine times. The J gene is TRBJ2-7, the V gene TRBV29-1; D remains unclear. The length of the CDR3 is 12 residues. V gave up 7 bases and J gave up 2 bases, with 12 bases separating them. Germline lookup yields CDR1 SQVTM and CDR2 ANQGSEA. The chain's CDR3 is CSAAPGPYEQYF. The DNA for the CDR3 is TGCAGCGCTGCCCCAGGCCCCTACGAGCAGTACTTC.

V gene TRBV15 combines with J gene TRBJ1-5; D gene ambiguous. There are 15 residues in the CDR3. Germline CDR1 LNHNV, CDR2 YYDKDF (reference sequence). V was shortened by 4 bases and J by 4 bases, with 14 bases between the two germline ends. In nucleotides, the CDR3 is TGTGCCACCAGCATAGAGGACCCCGGGAATCAGCCCCAGCATTTT. It encodes CATSIEDPGNQPQHF.

The chain carries TRBV12-5 and TRBJ1-5; 9 bases agree with TRBD1. Germline CDR1 reads LGHNT; CDR2 reads FRNRAP. The J segment lost 0 bases and the V segment lost 6 bases, leaving 24 bases of the junction unmatched. The CDR3 has 22 residues. The CDR3 coding sequence is TGTGCTAGTGGCTCGAAAAAGGTGGACAGGGGCGACAATCCTAATAGCAATCAGCCCCAGCATTTT. Translated, it gives CASGSKKVDRGDNPNSNQPQHF. The variable domain in full, with the rest retrieved from reference TRBV12-5 and TRBJ1-5, is DARVTQTPRHKVTEMGQEVTMRCQPILGHNTVFWYRQTMMQGLELLAYFRNRAPLDDSGMPKDRFSAEMPDATLATLKIQPSEPRDSAVYFCASGSKKVDRGDNPNSNQPQHFGDGTRLSIL.

The chain carries TRBV10-2 and TRBJ1-4; no clear D. Germline V gene sequence: CDR1 WSHSY, CDR2 SAAADI. The CDR3 totals 14 residues. V dropped 2 bases and J dropped 5 bases, with 9 bases sitting between them. The DNA for the CDR3 is TGCGCCAGCAGTGAGGGCAGCTCCAATGAAAAACTGTTTTTT. Its translation is CASSEGSSNEKLFF.

This chain joins TRBV18 and TRBJ2-3; D possibly corresponds to TRBD1 (5 bases). Deletions cut 5 bases from V and 3 bases from J, with 9 bases between. The CDR3 extends over 13 amino acids. Germline lookup yields CDR1 KGHSH and CDR2 LQKENI. CDR3 in DNA: TGTGCCAGCTCAACGACAGCAACAGATACGCAGTATTTT. Its translation: CASSTTATDTQYF.

V gene TRBV18 combines with J gene TRBJ1-2; D not resolved. Deletions cut 2 bases from V and 3 bases from J, with 13 bases between. The CDR3 has 15 residues. The germline V gene has CDR1 KGHSH and CDR2 LQKENI. CDR3 sequence reads: CASSPIPGRDYGYTF. The DNA of the CDR3 is TGTGCCAGCTCACCAATCCCGGGTAGGGACTATGGCTACACCTTC.

The rearrangement joins TRBV6-1 to TRBJ1-2, with D perhaps matching TRBD1 (6 bases). The V gene's germline CDR1 is MNHNS and CDR2 SASEGT. The length of the CDR3 is 14 residues. V was shortened by 0 bases and J by 6 bases, with 11 bases between the two germline ends. The CDR3 DNA reads TGTGCCAGCAGTGAAGCGCAGGGGACGAATGGCTACACCTTC. This gives the protein CASSEAQGTNGYTF.

This clone was seen only a few times. Here the CDR3 reads CASSSGQHNEKLFF. As DNA, the CDR3 is TGTGCCAGCAGTTCGGGACAGCATAATGAAAAACTGTTTTTT. The genes are TRBV6-6 and TRBJ1-4; 7 bases map to TRBD1. This CDR3 spans 14 amino acids. With V trimmed by 4 bases and J by 4 bases, 3 bases remained unmatched. Germline V gene data show CDR1 as MNHNY and CDR2 as SVGAGI (reference sequence).

This clone was seen a handful of times. The V call is TRBV6-5, the J call TRBJ1-1, with TRBD1 identical over 7 bases. There are 12 residues in the CDR3. Germline values: CDR1 MNHEY, CDR2 SVGAGI. The trim removed 6 bases at V and 8 bases at J, leaving 6 bases unmatched. The DNA for the CDR3 is TGTGCCAGCAGCCCCGGGACAGTCGAAGCTTTCTTT. This translates into CASSPGTVEAFF.

The chain couples TRBV27 to TRBJ2-5; 8 bases map to TRBD2. Trimming at V came to 6 bases and at J to 6 bases, leaving 6 bases not matched to a gene. This CDR3 contains 13 residues. Looked up from germline, CDR1 is MNHEY and CDR2 is SMNVEV (reference sequence). CDR3 sequence: CASRPAGAKTQYF. In DNA form, the CDR3 reads TGTGCCAGCAGACCAGCGGGAGCGAAGACCCAGTACTTC.

The chain links TRBV4-3 to TRBJ2-2, with 8 bases matching TRBD1. This CDR3 spans 16 amino acids. Trimming at V came to 1 base and at J to 6 bases, leaving 7 bases not matched to a gene. The germline V gene has CDR1 LGHNA and CDR2 YSLEER. CDR3 coding DNA: TGCGCCAGCAGCCAAGCCGAGGACAGGGCGGCCGGGGAGCTGTTTTTT. It yields the protein CASSQAEDRAAGELFF.

The genes are TRBV7-2 and TRBJ2-4; D not certain. Trimming removed 1 base at V and 0 bases at J, with 4 bases between. Per germline, CDR1 SGHTA and CDR2 FQGNSA. CDR3 length: 14 residues. CDR3 loop: CASSLDAAKNIQYF. The CDR3 nucleotides read TGTGCCAGCAGCTTAGACGCAGCCAAAAACATTCAGTACTTC. The whole variable domain, filled in from reference TRBV7-2 and TRBJ2-4, reads GAGVSQSPSNKVTEKGKDVELRCDPISGHTALYWYRQSLGQGLEFLIYFQGNSAPDKSGLPSDRFSAERTGGSVSTLTIQRTQQEDSAVYLCASSLDAAKNIQYFGAGTRLSVL.

The J gene is TRBJ2-3, the V gene TRBV4-3; no firm D call. V gave up 1 base and J gave up 0 bases, with 8 bases separating them. The length of the CDR3 is 15 residues. The germline V gene encodes CDR1 LGHNA and CDR2 YSLEER. CDR3 bases: TGCGCCAGCAGCCAAGTCCCAATTAGCACAGATACGCAGTATTTT. Residues: CASSQVPISTDTQYF.

J is TRBJ1-1 and V is TRBV5-6; D unresolved. Germline CDR1 is SGHDT and CDR2 is YYEEEE. Trimming shortened V by 0 bases and J by 1 base, and 7 bases separated the two germline ends. The CDR3 extends over 14 amino acids. CDR3 nucleotide sequence: TGTGCCAGCAGCTTGGCTTGGGCGAACACTGAAGCTTTCTTT. Encoded protein: CASSLAWANTEAFF.

Here the CDR3 reads CASSFEVAREQYF. The CDR3 DNA reads as TGTGCCAGCAGTTTCGAGGTCGCCCGGGAGCAGTACTTC. J is TRBJ2-7 and V is TRBV6-5; no reliable D call. CDR1 and CDR2 from the germline V gene are MNHEY and SVGAGI. This CDR3 is 13 amino acids long. Trimming left V 4 bases short and J 7 bases short, with 14 bases between.

The CDR3 protein is CASSDSGPGGYNEQFF. The CDR3, as DNA: TGTGCCAGCAGTGACTCTGGCCCGGGAGGCTACAATGAGCAGTTCTTC. The J gene is TRBJ2-1, the V gene TRBV6-4, with TRBD2 matching 7 bases. This CDR3 has 16 residues. CDR1 and CDR2 from the germline V gene are MRHNA and SNTAGT. Germline trimming cut 0 bases from V and 3 bases from J; bases unmatched to any gene: 5.

The V call is TRBV4-1, the J call TRBJ2-2; 9 nucleotides align to TRBD1. The CDR3 sequence is 15 residues long. The germline V gene has CDR1 MGHRA and CDR2 YSYEKL. V lost 3 bases to trimming and J lost 4 bases; unmatched junction nucleotides: 3. The CDR3 reads CASSHRDRVTGELFF. CDR3 coding DNA: TGCGCCAGCAGCCACCGGGACAGGGTCACCGGGGAGCTGTTTTTT.

The DNA of the CDR3 is TGTGCCAGCAGCCTAACTGACTCTGGAAACACCATATATTTT. Residues: CASSLTDSGNTIYF. The chain joins TRBV9 to TRBJ1-3; D gene unclear. The CDR3 is made up of 14 amino acids. Trimming cost V 4 bases and J 0 bases, with 8 bases left between them. The V gene's germline CDR1 is SGDLS and CDR2 YYNGEE. Based on the CDR3 plus reference TRBV9 and TRBJ1-3, the full variable domain is DSGVTQTPKHLITATGQRVTLRCSPRSGDLSVYWYQQSLDQGLQFLIQYYNGEERAKGNILERFSAQQFPDLHSELNLSSLELGDSALYFCASSLTDSGNTIYFGEGSWLTVV.

For the CDR3, the DNA is TGTGCCAGCAGCGTACAGGTTAACACTGAAGCTTTCTTT. It codes for CASSVQVNTEAFF. J is TRBJ1-1 and V is TRBV9, with D uncertain. Germline V CDR1 and CDR2: SGDLS, YYNGEE. The CDR3 extends over 13 amino acids. Deletions cut 1 base from V and 2 bases from J, with 6 bases between. Filled out from reference TRBV9 and TRBJ1-1, the complete variable domain reads DSGVTQTPKHLITATGQRVTLRCSPRSGDLSVYWYQQSLDQGLQFLIQYYNGEERAKGNILERFSAQQFPDLHSELNLSSLELGDSALYFCASSVQVNTEAFFGQGTRLTVV.

This clone has only a few counts. This chain uses TRBV25-1 with TRBJ2-1, with TRBD2 matching 8 bases. From germline, CDR1 is MGHDK and CDR2 SYGVNS. The CDR3 has 17 amino acids. V gave up 4 bases and J gave up 7 bases; unmatched junction bases: 15. DNA of the CDR3: TGTGCCAGCAGTGCGGGGGGGGCCAGCGGAGCAAGAAATGAGCAGTTCTTC. Encoded protein: CASSAGGASGARNEQFF.

The chain joins TRBV6-1 to TRBJ2-3; D not resolved. Looked up from germline, CDR1 is MNHNS and CDR2 is SASEGT. The CDR3 is 12 amino acids. With 10 bases removed from V and 2 bases from J, the gap between germline ends came to 10 bases. The CDR3 sequence is CATRRYTDTQYF. CDR3 DNA sequence: TGTGCCACCCGGCGTTACACAGATACGCAGTATTTT.

The chain is built from TRBV28 and TRBJ1-4; 7 bases fit TRBD1. CDR3 length: 15 amino acids. V was clipped by 5 bases and J by 8 bases; unmatched bases: 11. Germline CDR1 MDHEN, CDR2 SYDVKM. CDR3 residues: CASSPGGGGEEKLFF. The DNA of the CDR3 is TGTGCCAGCAGTCCAGGGGGTGGGGGAGAGGAAAAACTGTTTTTT.

The chain is built from TRBV7-2 and TRBJ2-2, with D tentatively TRBD1 or TRBD2 (5 bases each). The CDR3 sequence is 16 residues long. V lost 5 bases, J lost 9 bases, and 22 bases lay in between. Germline CDR1 and CDR2: SGHTA and FQGNSA. The CDR3 nucleotides read TGTGCCAGCAGCCTTACGGGGCTGTCTGAGGTCCGGGAGCTGTTTTTT. This translates into CASSLTGLSEVRELFF.

The rearrangement uses TRBV7-9 and TRBJ1-5, with 9 bases lining up with TRBD1. CDR3 size: 16 residues. In germline, CDR1 is SEHNR, CDR2 FQNEAQ (reference sequence). V gave up 7 bases and J gave up 0 bases; unmatched junction bases: 7. The CDR3 here is CASNNAGQGSNQPQHF. CDR3 coding DNA: TGTGCCAGCAACAATGCGGGACAGGGTAGCAATCAGCCCCAGCATTTT.

This chain connects TRBV7-8 to TRBJ2-7; the D is unclear. Deletions cut 1 base from V and 1 base from J, with 2 bases between. The CDR3 runs to 12 residues. In germline, CDR1 is SGHVS, CDR2 FQNEAQ. The CDR3 loop reads CASSLVSYEQYF. For the CDR3, the DNA is TGTGCCAGCAGCTTAGTATCCTACGAGCAGTACTTC.